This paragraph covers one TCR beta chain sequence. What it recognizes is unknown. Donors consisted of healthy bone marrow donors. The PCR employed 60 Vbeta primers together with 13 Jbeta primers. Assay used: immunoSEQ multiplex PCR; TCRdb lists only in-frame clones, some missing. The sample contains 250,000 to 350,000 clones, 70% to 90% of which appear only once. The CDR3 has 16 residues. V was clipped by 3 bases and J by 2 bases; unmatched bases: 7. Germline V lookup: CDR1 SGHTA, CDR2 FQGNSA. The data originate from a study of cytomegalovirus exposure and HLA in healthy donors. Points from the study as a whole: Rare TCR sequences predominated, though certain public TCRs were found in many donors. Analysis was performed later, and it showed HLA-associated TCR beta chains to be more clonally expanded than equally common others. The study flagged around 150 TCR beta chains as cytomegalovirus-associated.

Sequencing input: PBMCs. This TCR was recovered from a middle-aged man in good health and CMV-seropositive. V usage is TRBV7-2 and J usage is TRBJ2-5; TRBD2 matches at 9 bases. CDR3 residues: CASSLGGLAGQETQYF. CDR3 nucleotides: TGTGCCAGCAGCTTGGGGGGTCTAGCGGGACAAGAGACCCAGTACTTC.